The 23 T cell receptor beta chains below all came from one sample that was sequenced in a study of CD8+ T cells in alopecia areata. Isolated RNA was reverse transcribed into cDNA used as the sequencing template. Method: immunoSEQ multiplex PCR; TCRdb's copy keeps in-frame clones and lacks some. Found here are roughly 120,000 clones, about half of them singletons; the top ten hold approximately 0.5%. The treatment is: oral pan-JAK inhibitor, 5-10 mg twice daily. Sequencing used CD4+ T cells sorted from blood, obtained at week 4, from a patient treated with tofacitinib. These receptors all stem from a human donor with alopecia areata.

This sequence joins TRBV4-2 and TRBJ1-6; 11 bases line up with TRBD1. The CDR3 runs 18 residues. The J segment lost 5 bases and the V segment lost 3 bases, leaving 9 bases of the junction unmatched. Germline values: CDR1 LGHNA, CDR2 YNFKEQ. In DNA form, the CDR3 reads TGTGCCAGCAGCCATGACGCCGGGACAGGGGGGAATAATTCACCCCTCCACTTT. Amino acids: CASSHDAGTGGNNSPLHF.

This sequence joins TRBV2 and TRBJ1-4; D gene unclear. The ends were cut back, 1 base at V and 8 bases at J, with 8 bases in the middle. Germline V gives CDR1 SNHLY, CDR2 FYNNEI. The length of the CDR3 is 13 residues. CDR3 coding DNA: TGTGCCAGCAGTGAAGTGGAGGTGGAAAAACTGTTTTTT. It yields the protein CASSEVEVEKLFF.

There are a few counts of this clone. This chain links TRBV29-1 with TRBJ1-1, with a weak D call TRBD1 (6 bases). The V gene lost 3 bases and the J gene lost 4 bases, with 12 bases spanning the gap. From germline, CDR1 is SQVTM and CDR2 ANQGSEA. This CDR3 is built from 13 residues. The CDR3 protein is CSVDPGVFTEAFF. The DNA for the CDR3 is TGCAGCGTTGACCCAGGGGTTTTCACTGAAGCTTTCTTT.

The rearrangement joins TRBV7-2 to TRBJ2-2, with no clear D. This CDR3 spans 12 amino acids. CDR1 is SGHTA, CDR2 FQGNSA, per germline. The V end was cut by 4 bases, the J end by 4 bases, with 4 bases between. In nucleotides, the CDR3 is TGTGCCAGCAGCTCCAGCACCGGGGAGCTGTTTTTT. Protein sequence: CASSSSTGELFF.

The genes are TRBV7-2 and TRBJ2-7, with D tentatively TRBD2 (6 bases). The CDR3 runs 15 residues. With 0 bases removed from V and 6 bases from J, the gap between germline ends came to 15 bases. Germline lookup yields CDR1 SGHTA and CDR2 FQGNSA. The CDR3 region has the DNA TGTGCCAGCAGCTTAGCCCTCGGGGGTGGATCCGAGCAGTACTTC. As protein: CASSLALGGGSEQYF.

The chain recombines TRBV5-1 with TRBJ2-3; no firm D call. Trimming cost V 0 bases and J 5 bases, with 16 bases left between them. Germline-derived CDR1 and CDR2 are SGHRS and YFSETQ. There are 16 residues in the CDR3. CDR3 sequence reads: CASSLADRNRGDTQYF. Here the CDR3 DNA reads TGCGCCAGCAGCTTGGCCGACCGAAACCGAGGAGATACGCAGTATTTT.

Comment on this clone: The sample has other DNA sequences that encode this CDR3 too. This chain connects TRBV5-1 to TRBJ1-2; no definite D call. Looked up from germline, CDR1 is SGHRS and CDR2 is YFSETQ. V lost 2 bases and J lost 3, with 5 bases in between. The CDR3 is 12 amino acids. The CDR3 reads CASSLADYGYTF. CDR3 nucleotides: TGCGCCAGCAGCTTAGCAGACTATGGCTACACCTTC.

The V call is TRBV9, the J call TRBJ1-1, with a possible D match to TRBD1 (5 bases). V lost 1 base and J 1 base, leaving 14 bases between the germline ends. The CDR3 consists of 16 residues. Germline values: CDR1 SGDLS, CDR2 YYNGEE. The CDR3 bases are TGTGCCAGCAGCGTATCCGGGACCTGGACGAACACTGAAGCTTTCTTT. Translating gives CASSVSGTWTNTEAFF.

This clone was counted only a few times. The rearrangement joins TRBV5-6 to TRBJ2-7; D may be TRBD1 (5 bases). The CDR3 length is 15 residues. Trimming removed 4 bases from V and 6 bases from J, with 20 bases in between. Per germline, CDR1 SGHDT and CDR2 YYEEEE. In nucleotides, the CDR3 is TGTGCCAGCAGCATAATGGGCAGGGTGTTGTTCGAGCAGTACTTC. Protein product: CASSIMGRVLFEQYF.

The V call is TRBV30, the J call TRBJ2-6; D not certain. The CDR3 contains 16 residues. Trimming took 0 bases from V and 3 from J, leaving 12 bases between them. Per germline, CDR1 GTSNPN and CDR2 SVGIG (reference sequence). The DNA of the CDR3 is TGTGCCTGGAGTGTACTCCACTTCGGTGGGGCCAACGTCCTGACTTTC. Its translation is CAWSVLHFGGANVLTF. The variable domain in full, completed from reference TRBV30 and TRBJ2-6, reads SQTIHQWPATLVQPVGSPLSLECTVEGTSNPNLYWYRQAAGRGLQLLFYSVGIGQISSEVPQNLSASRPQDRQFILSSKKLLLSDSGFYLCAWSVLHFGGANVLTFGAGSRLTVL.

The chain joins TRBV30 to TRBJ1-6; D ambiguous. In germline, CDR1 is GTSNPN, CDR2 SVGIG (reference sequence). The V end lost 2 bases, the J end lost 0 bases, and 11 bases lay between the germline ends. This CDR3 has 16 residues. The CDR3 spells CAWSSKGRSYNSPLHF. In nucleotides, the CDR3 is TGTGCCTGGAGTTCTAAAGGACGCTCCTATAATTCACCCCTCCACTTT.

The V call is TRBV18, the J call TRBJ2-6, with 12 nucleotides matching TRBD1. Unmatched junction bases numbered 4, after V lost 6 bases and J lost 1 base. The germline V gene has CDR1 KGHSH and CDR2 LQKENI. CDR3 size: 17 residues. As DNA, the CDR3 is TGTGCCAGCTCGCGGGACAGGGGGCGATCTGGGGCCAACGTCCTGACTTTC. Protein sequence: CASSRDRGRSGANVLTF. Combining the CDR3 with reference TRBV18 and TRBJ2-6 gives the whole variable domain NAGVMQNPRHLVRRRGQEARLRCSPMKGHSHVYWYRQLPEEGLKFMVYLQKENIIDESGMPKERFSAEFPKEGPSILRIQQVVRGDSAAYFCASSRDRGRSGANVLTFGAGSRLTVL.

This clone was detected a few times. V is TRBV6-1 and J is TRBJ2-2; the match to TRBD1 covers 7 bases. Per germline, CDR1 MNHNS and CDR2 SASEGT. The J segment lost 5 bases and the V segment lost 6 bases, leaving 3 bases of the junction unmatched. The CDR3 sequence is 13 residues long. Written as DNA, the CDR3 is TGTGCCAGCAGGTTACAGGGGACCGGGGAGCTGTTTTTT. Translating gives CASRLQGTGELFF.

The CDR3 protein is CASSQSWETQYF. The CDR3 DNA reads TGTGCCAGCAGTCAAAGTTGGGAGACCCAGTACTTC. The chain couples TRBV6-5 to TRBJ2-5; no clear D gene. Trimming stripped 5 bases from V and 5 bases from J, with 9 bases between. The CDR3 contains 12 residues. Looked up from germline, CDR1 is MNHEY and CDR2 is SVGAGI.

The chain recombines TRBV29-1 with TRBJ2-1, with 10 bases that match TRBD2. J gave up 8 bases and V 4 bases, and 11 bases lay outside the gene matches. Germline-derived CDR1 and CDR2 are SQVTM and ANQGSEA. The CDR3 is made up of 15 amino acids. CDR3 in amino acids: CSVVGPSGSFYEQFF. The DNA of the CDR3 is TGCAGCGTTGTAGGGCCTAGCGGGAGTTTCTATGAGCAGTTCTTC.

The chain is built from TRBV29-1 and TRBJ2-3; 8 nucleotides line up with TRBD1. After removal of 7 bases from V and 2 bases from J, the junction contained 20 bases not matched to a gene. The CDR3 runs 18 residues. The germline gives CDR1 SQVTM, CDR2 ANQGSEA. The CDR3, as DNA: TGCAGCGCCAGAAGGACAGGGATCACTTCCCCCACCACAGATACGCAGTATTTT. This gives the protein CSARRTGITSPTTDTQYF.

This clone was counted once. V and J are TRBV30 and TRBJ1-2; D is possibly TRBD1 (6 bases). Trimming left V 2 bases short and J 6 bases short, with 13 bases between. The CDR3 is made up of 13 amino acids. The V gene's germline CDR1 is GTSNPN and CDR2 SVGIG (reference sequence). The CDR3 spells CAWSRGGQHGYTF. The CDR3 DNA follows: TGTGCCTGGAGTCGTGGGGGGCAGCATGGCTACACCTTC. Combining the CDR3 with reference TRBV30 and TRBJ1-2 gives the whole variable domain SQTIHQWPATLVQPVGSPLSLECTVEGTSNPNLYWYRQAAGRGLQLLFYSVGIGQISSEVPQNLSASRPQDRQFILSSKKLLLSDSGFYLCAWSRGGQHGYTFGSGTRLTVV.

The chain recombines TRBV30 with TRBJ2-1, with 10 bases lining up with TRBD2. There are 14 residues in the CDR3. Germline V gene lookup returns CDR1 GTSNPN and CDR2 SVGIG (reference sequence). V shed 3 bases, J shed 10 bases, and the junction held 9 bases outside the gene matches. The CDR3 here is CAWRASGSRWEQFF. In DNA, the CDR3 is TGTGCCTGGAGGGCTAGCGGGAGCCGTTGGGAGCAGTTCTTC. Based on the CDR3 plus reference TRBV30 and TRBJ2-1, the full variable domain is SQTIHQWPATLVQPVGSPLSLECTVEGTSNPNLYWYRQAAGRGLQLLFYSVGIGQISSEVPQNLSASRPQDRQFILSSKKLLLSDSGFYLCAWRASGSRWEQFFGPGTRLTVL.

This clone was recorded a few times. The rearrangement links TRBV29-1 to TRBJ1-1, with D unclear. CDR3 length equals 14 residues. Trimming left V 4 bases short and J 2 bases short, with 14 bases between. Germline V CDR1 and CDR2: SQVTM, ANQGSEA. CDR3 sequence reads: CSVVVPKGNTEAFF. The CDR3 coding sequence is TGCAGCGTTGTCGTGCCAAAGGGAAACACTGAAGCTTTCTTT.

This sequence joins TRBV18 and TRBJ2-2; D uncertain. Germline CDR1 is KGHSH and CDR2 is LQKENI. The CDR3 covers 14 residues. V was pared by 2 bases and J by 2 bases, with 6 bases between. The CDR3 DNA reads as TGTGCCAGCTCACCAGGGTACAACACCGGGGAGCTGTTTTTT. As protein: CASSPGYNTGELFF.

The J gene is TRBJ2-2, the V gene TRBV5-1, with a tentative D call TRBD2 (6 bases). The CDR3 extends over 15 amino acids. V was pared by 2 bases and J by 0 bases, with 8 bases between. CDR1 is SGHRS, CDR2 YFSETQ, per germline. CDR3 nucleotides: TGCGCCAGCAGCTTTAGCGGACCGAACACCGGGGAGCTGTTTTTT. This codes for CASSFSGPNTGELFF.

The gene calls are TRBV2 and TRBJ1-2; 7 bases match TRBD1. The trim removed 7 bases at V and 8 bases at J, leaving 7 bases unmatched. The CDR3 spans 12 residues. Germline V gene lookup returns CDR1 SNHLY and CDR2 FYNNEI. The CDR3 sequence is CASNDRVGGYTF. As DNA, the CDR3 is TGTGCCAGCAATGACAGGGTCGGCGGCTACACCTTC.

On this clone itself: Mismatch with germline at one junction end may stem from a read error. The V gene is TRBV7-7, the J gene TRBJ2-2; no definite D call. The CDR3 contains 15 residues. Looked up from germline, CDR1 is SSHAT and CDR2 is FNYEAQ (reference sequence). Here the CDR3 DNA reads TGTGCTAGCAGCTTACGAAGTGGGAACACCGGGGAGCTGTTTTTT. Residues: CASSLRSGNTGELFF.